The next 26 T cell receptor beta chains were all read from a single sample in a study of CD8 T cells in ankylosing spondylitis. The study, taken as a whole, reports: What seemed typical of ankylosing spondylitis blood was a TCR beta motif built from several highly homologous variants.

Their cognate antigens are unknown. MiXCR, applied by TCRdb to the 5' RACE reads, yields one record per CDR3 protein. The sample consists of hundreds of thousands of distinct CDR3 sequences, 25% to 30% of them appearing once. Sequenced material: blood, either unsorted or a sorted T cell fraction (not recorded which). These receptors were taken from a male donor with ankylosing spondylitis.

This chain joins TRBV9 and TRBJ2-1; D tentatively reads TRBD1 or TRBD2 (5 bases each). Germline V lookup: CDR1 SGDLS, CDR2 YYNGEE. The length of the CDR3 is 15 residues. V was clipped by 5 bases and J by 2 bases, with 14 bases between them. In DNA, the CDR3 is TGTGCCAGCAGTATTGACAGAGGGGCCTACAATGAGCAGTTCTTC. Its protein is CASSIDRGAYNEQFF. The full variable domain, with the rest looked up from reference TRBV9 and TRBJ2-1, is DSGVTQTPKHLITATGQRVTLRCSPRSGDLSVYWYQQSLDQGLQFLIQYYNGEERAKGNILERFSAQQFPDLHSELNLSSLELGDSALYFCASSIDRGAYNEQFFGPGTRLTVL.

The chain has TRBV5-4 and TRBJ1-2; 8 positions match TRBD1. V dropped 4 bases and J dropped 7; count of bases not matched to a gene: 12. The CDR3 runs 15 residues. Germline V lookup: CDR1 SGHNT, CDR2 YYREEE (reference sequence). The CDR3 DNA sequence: TGTGCCAGCAGCCCCCGGTCAGGGGGCGCGACTGGCTACACCTTC. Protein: CASSPRSGGATGYTF.

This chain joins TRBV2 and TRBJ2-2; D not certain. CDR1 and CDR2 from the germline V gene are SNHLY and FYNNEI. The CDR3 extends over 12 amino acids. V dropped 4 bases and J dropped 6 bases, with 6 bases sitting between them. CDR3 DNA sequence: TGTGCCAGCAGTGCAGGCCCCGGGGAGCTGTTTTTT. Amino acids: CASSAGPGELFF.

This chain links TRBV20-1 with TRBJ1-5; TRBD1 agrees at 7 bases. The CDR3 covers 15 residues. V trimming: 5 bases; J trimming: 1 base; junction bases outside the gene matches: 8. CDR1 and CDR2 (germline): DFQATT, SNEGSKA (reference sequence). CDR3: CSAGRGGMSNQPQHF. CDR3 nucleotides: TGCAGTGCTGGACGAGGGGGCATGAGCAATCAGCCCCAGCATTTT.

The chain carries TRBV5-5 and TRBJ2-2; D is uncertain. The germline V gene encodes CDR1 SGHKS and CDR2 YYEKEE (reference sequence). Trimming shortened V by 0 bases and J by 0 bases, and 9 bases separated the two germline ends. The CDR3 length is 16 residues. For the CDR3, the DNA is TGTGCCAGCAGCTTGGATCCCATATCGAACACCGGGGAGCTGTTTTTT. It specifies CASSLDPISNTGELFF.

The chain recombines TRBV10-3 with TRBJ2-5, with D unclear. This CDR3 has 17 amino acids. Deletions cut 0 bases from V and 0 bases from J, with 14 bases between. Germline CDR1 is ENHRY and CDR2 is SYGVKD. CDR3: CAISESTQDLYQETQYF. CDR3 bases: TGTGCCATCAGTGAGTCCACCCAAGACTTGTACCAAGAGACCCAGTACTTC.

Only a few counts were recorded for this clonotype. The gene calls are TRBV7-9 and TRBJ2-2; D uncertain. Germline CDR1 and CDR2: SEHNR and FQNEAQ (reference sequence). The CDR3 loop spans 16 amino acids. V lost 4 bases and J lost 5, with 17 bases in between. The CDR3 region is CASSYLGQLRTGELFF. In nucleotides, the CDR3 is TGTGCCAGCAGCTACTTAGGGCAGCTGAGAACCGGGGAGCTGTTTTTT.

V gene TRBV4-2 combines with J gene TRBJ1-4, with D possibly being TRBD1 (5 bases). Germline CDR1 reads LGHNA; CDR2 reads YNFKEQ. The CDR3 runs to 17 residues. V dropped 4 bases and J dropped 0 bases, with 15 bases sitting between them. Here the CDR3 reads CASSRGPDSATNEKLFF. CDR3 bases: TGTGCCAGCAGCCGCGGACCTGACAGCGCAACTAATGAAAAACTGTTTTTT.

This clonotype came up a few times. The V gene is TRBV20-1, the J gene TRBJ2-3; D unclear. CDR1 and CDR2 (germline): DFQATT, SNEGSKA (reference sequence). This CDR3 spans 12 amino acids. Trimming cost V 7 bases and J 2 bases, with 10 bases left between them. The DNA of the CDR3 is TGCAGTGTAACTACCCCCACAGATACGCAGTATTTT. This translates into CSVTTPTDTQYF.

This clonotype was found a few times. This CDR3 reads CASSFRTGTNEQFF. CDR3 sequence (DNA): TGTGCCAGCAGTTTTCGGACAGGGACCAATGAGCAGTTCTTC. The chain is built from TRBV12-3 or TRBV12-4 and TRBJ2-1; 8 positions match TRBD1. This CDR3 has 14 residues. After removal of 3 bases from V and 6 bases from J, the junction contained 4 bases not matched to a gene.

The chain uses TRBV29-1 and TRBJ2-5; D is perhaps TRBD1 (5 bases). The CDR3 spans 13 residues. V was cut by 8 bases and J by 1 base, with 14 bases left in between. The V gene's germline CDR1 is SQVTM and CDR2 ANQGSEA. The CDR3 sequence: CSSKQGLQETQYF. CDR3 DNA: TGCAGCTCCAAGCAGGGCCTCCAAGAGACCCAGTACTTC.

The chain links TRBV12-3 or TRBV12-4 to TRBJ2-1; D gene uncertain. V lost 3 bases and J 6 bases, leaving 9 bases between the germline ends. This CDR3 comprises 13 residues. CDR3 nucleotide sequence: TGTGCCAGCAGTTTGGACCAACCCAATGAGCAGTTCTTC. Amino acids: CASSLDQPNEQFF.

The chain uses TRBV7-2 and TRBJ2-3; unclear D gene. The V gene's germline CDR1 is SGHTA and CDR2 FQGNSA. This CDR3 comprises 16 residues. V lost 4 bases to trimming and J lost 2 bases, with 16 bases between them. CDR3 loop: CASSSHYDTSTDTQYF. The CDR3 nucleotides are TGTGCCAGCAGCTCCCATTATGACACTTCCACAGATACGCAGTATTTT.

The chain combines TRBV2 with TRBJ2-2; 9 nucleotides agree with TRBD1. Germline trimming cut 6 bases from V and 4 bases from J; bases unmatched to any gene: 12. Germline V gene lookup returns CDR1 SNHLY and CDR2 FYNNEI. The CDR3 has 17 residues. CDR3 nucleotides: TGTGCCAGCAGAGTCCCCGAGACAGGGGGTTCCACCGGGGAGCTGTTTTTT. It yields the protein CASRVPETGGSTGELFF.

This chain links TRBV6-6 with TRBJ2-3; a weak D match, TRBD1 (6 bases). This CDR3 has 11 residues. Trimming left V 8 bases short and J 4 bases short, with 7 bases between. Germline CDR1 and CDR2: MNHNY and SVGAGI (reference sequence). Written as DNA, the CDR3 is TGTGCCAGCGAGGGGGCAGATACGCAGTATTTT. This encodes CASEGADTQYF.

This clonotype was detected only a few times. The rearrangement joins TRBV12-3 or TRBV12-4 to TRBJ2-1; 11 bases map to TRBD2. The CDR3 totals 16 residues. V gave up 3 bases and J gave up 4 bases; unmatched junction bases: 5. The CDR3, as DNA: TGTGCCAGCAGTTTTTTGGGGACTAGCGGTTACAATGAGCAGTTCTTC. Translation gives CASSFLGTSGYNEQFF.

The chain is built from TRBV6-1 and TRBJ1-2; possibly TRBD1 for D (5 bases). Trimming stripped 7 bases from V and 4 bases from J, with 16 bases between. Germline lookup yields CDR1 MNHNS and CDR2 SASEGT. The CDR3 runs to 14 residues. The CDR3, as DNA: TGTGCCAGCAAGGCCCTCGACAGAGCCTATGGCTACACCTTC. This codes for CASKALDRAYGYTF.

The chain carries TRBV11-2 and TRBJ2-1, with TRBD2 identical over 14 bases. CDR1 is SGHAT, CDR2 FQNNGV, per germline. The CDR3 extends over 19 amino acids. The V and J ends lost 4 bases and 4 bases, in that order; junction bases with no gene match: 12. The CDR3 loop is CASSYPGLAGVGPYNEQFF. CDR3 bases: TGTGCCAGCAGCTATCCGGGACTAGCGGGAGTGGGGCCTTACAATGAGCAGTTCTTC.

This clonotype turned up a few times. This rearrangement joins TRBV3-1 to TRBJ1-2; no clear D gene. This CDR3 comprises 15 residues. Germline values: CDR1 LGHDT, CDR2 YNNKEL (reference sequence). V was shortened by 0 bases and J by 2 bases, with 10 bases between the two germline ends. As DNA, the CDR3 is TGTGCCAGCAGCCAAGATTTGGCCCGAAACTATGGCTACACCTTC. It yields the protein CASSQDLARNYGYTF. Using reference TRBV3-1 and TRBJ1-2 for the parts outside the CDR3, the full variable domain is DTAVSQTPKYLVTQMGNDKSIKCEQNLGHDTMYWYKQDSKKFLKIMFSYNNKELIINETVPNRFSPKSPDKAHLNLHINSLELGDSAVYFCASSQDLARNYGYTFGSGTRLTVV.

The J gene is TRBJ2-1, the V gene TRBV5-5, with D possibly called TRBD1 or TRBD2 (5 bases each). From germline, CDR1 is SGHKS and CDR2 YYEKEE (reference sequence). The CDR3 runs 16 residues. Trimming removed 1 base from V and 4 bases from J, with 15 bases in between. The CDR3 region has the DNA TGTGCCAGCAGCTTGTTGGGTGGGACGACTTACAATGAGCAGTTCTTC. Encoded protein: CASSLLGGTTYNEQFF.

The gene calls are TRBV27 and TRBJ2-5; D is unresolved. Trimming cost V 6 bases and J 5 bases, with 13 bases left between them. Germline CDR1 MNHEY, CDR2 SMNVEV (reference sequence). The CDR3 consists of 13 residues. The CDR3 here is CASSRRAWETQYF. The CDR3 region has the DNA TGTGCCAGCAGCCGACGGGCATGGGAGACCCAGTACTTC.

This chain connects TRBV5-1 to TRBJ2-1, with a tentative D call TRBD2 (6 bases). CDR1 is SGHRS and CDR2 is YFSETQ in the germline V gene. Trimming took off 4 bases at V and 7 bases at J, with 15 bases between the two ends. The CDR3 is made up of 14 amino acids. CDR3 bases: TGCGCCAGCAGCCCACAAATAGGAGGGAATGAGCAGTTCTTC. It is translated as CASSPQIGGNEQFF.

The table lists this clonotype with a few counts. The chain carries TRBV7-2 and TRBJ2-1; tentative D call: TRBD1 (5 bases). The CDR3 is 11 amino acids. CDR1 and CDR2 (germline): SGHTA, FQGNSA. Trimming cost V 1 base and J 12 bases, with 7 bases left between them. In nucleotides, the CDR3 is TGTGCCAGCAGCTTAGGGGGCGGGCAGTTCTTC. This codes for CASSLGGGQFF.

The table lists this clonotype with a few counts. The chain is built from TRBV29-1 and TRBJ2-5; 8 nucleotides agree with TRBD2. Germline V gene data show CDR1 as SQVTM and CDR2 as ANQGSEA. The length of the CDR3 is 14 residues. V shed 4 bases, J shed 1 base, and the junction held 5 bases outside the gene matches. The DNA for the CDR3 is TGCAGCGTTGCGCGAGCGGGAGCCCAAGAGACCCAGTACTTC. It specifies CSVARAGAQETQYF. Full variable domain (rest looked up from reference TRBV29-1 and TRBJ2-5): SAVISQKPSRDICQRGTSLTIQCQVDSQVTMMFWYRQQPGQSLTLIATANQGSEATYESGFVIDKFPISRPNLTFSTLTVSNMSPEDSSIYLCSVARAGAQETQYFGPGTRLLVL.

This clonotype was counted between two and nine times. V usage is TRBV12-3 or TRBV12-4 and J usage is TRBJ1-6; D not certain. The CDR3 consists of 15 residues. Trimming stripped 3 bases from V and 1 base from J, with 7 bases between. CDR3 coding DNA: TGTGCCAGCAGTTTGGGAAAGTCCTATAATTCACCCCTCCACTTT. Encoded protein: CASSLGKSYNSPLHF.

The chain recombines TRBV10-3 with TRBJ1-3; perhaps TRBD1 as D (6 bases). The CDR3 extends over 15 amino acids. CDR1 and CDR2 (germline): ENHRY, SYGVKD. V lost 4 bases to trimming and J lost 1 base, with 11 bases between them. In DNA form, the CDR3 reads TGTGCCATCAGTGCTCGTACAGGGTCTGGAAACACCATATATTTT. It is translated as CAISARTGSGNTIYF.